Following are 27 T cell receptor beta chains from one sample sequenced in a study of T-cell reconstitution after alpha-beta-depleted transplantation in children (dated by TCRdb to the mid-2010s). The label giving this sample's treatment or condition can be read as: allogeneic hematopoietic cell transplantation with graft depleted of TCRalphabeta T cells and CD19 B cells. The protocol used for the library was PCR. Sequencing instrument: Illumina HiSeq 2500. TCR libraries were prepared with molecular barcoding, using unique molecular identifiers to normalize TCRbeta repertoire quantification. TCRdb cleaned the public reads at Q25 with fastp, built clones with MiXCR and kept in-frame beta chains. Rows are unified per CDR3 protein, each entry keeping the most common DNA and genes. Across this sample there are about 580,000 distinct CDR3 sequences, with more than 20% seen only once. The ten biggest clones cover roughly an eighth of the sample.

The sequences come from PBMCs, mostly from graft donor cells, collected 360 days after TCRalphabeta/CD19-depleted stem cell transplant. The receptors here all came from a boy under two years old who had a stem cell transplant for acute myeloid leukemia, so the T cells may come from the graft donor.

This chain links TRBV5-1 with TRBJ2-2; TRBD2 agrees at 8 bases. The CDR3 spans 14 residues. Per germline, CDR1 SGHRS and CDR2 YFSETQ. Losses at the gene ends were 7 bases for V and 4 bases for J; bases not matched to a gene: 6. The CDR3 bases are TGCGCCAGCGGTGCGGGGGGCCTCACCGGGGAGCTGTTTTTT. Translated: CASGAGGLTGELFF.

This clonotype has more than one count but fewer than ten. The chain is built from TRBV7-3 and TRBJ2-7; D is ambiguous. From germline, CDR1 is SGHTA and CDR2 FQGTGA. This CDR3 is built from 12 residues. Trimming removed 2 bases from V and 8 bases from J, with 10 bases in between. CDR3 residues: CASSLPPGKQYF. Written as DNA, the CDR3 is TGTGCCAGCAGCTTACCACCAGGAAAGCAGTACTTC.

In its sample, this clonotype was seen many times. CDR3 loop: CASSFRPGALTYV. The CDR3 DNA reads as TGTGCCAGCAGCTTCAGACCGGGAGCTCTGACATACGTC. The chain is built from TRBV11-2 and TRBJ2-7; weak D call: TRBD2 (6 bases). The germline V gene has CDR1 SGHAT and CDR2 FQNNGV. Between the trimmed V and J ends, which lost 3 bases and 13 bases, there was a span of 19 bases. The CDR3 contains 13 residues.

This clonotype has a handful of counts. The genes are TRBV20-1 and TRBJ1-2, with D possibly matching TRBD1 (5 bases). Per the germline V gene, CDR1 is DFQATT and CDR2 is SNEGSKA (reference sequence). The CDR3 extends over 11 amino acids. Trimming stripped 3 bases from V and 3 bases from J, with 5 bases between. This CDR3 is CSARTDYGYTF. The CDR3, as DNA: TGCAGTGCTAGGACAGACTATGGCTACACCTTC.

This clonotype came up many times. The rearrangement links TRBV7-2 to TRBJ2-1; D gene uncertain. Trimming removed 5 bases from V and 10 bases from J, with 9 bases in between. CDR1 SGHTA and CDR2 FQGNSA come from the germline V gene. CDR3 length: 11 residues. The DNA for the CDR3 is TGTGCCAGCAGCCCCCGTGCAGAGCAGTTCTTC. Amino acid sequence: CASSPRAEQFF.

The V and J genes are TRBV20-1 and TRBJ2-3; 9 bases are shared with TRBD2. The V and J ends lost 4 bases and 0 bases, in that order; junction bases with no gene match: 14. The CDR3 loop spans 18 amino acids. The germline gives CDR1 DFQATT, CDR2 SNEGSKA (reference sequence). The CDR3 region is CSAKASGAPRASTDTQYF. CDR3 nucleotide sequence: TGCAGTGCTAAGGCTAGCGGGGCCCCCCGCGCTAGCACAGATACGCAGTATTTT.

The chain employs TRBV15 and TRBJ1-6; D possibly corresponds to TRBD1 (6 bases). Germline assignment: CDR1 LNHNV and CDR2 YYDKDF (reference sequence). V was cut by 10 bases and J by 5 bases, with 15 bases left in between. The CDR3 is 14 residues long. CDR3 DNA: TGTGCCAGACTGGTGGACAGTGATAATTCACCCCTCCACTTT. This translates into CARLVDSDNSPLHF.

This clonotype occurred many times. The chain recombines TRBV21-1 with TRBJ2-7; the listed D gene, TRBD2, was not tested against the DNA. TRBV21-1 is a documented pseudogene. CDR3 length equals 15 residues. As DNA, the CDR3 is TGTGCCAGCAGCAAGGTCCTTCTCCCGAACTACGAGCAGTACGTC. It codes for CASSKVLLPNYEQYV.

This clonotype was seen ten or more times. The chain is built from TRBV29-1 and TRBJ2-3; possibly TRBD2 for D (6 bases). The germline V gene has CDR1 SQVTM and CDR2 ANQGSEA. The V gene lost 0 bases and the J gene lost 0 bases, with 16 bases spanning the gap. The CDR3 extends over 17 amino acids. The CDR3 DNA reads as TGCAGCGTTGAAGATCCCGTAGCGGTTCATAGCACAGATACGCAGTATTTT. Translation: CSVEDPVAVHSTDTQYF.

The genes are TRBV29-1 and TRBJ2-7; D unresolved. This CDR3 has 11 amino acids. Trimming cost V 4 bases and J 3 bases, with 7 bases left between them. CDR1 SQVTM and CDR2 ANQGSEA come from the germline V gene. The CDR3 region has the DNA TGCAGCGTTGCGTCAGACTACGAGCAGTACGTC. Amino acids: CSVASDYEQYV.

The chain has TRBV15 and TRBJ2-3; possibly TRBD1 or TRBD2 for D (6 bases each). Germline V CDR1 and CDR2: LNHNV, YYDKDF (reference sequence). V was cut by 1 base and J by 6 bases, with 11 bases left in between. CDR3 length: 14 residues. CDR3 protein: CATSRGGARDTQYF. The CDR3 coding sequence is TGTGCCACCAGCAGAGGGGGGGCGCGGGATACGCAGTATTTT.

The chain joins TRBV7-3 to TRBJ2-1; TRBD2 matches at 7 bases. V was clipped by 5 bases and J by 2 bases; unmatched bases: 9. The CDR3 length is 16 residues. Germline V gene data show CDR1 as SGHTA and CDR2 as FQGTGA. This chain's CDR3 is CASSQGWGGAYNEQFF. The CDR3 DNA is TGTGCCAGCAGCCAAGGGTGGGGGGGTGCCTACAATGAGCAGTTCTTC.

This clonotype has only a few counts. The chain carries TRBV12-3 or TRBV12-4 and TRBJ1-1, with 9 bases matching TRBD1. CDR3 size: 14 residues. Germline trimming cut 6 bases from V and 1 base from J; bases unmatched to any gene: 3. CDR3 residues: CASRWGQGNTEAFF. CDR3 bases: TGTGCCAGCAGATGGGGACAGGGGAACACTGAAGCTTTCTTT.

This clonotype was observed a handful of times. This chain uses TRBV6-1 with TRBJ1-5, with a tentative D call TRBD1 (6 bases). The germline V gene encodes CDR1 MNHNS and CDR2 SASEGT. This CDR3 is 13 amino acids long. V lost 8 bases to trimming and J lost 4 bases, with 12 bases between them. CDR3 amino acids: CASGPDSNQPQHF. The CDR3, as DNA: TGTGCCAGCGGACCGGACAGTAATCAGCCCCAGCATTTT.

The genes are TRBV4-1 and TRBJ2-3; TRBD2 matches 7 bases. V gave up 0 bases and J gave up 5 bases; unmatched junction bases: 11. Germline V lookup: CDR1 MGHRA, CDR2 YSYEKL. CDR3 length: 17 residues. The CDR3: CASSQDPAGSLIDTQYF. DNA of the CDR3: TGCGCCAGCAGCCAAGATCCAGCGGGATCGCTGATAGATACGCAGTATTTT.

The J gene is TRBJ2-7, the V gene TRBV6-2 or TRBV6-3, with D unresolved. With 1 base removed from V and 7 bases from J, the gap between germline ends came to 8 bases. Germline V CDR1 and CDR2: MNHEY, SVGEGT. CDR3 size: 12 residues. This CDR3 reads CASSYLREEQYV. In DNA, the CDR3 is TGTGCCAGCAGTTACTTAAGGGAAGAGCAGTACGTC.

CDR3 protein: CASSFDRRVYEQYF. The CDR3 bases are TGCGCCAGCAGCTTCGACAGGAGGGTCTACGAGCAGTACTTC. The V gene is TRBV5-1, the J gene TRBJ2-7; TRBD1 or TRBD2 may be the D gene (6 bases each). The CDR3 has 14 amino acids. Deletions cut 2 bases from V and 3 bases from J, with 12 bases between. Germline values: CDR1 SGHRS, CDR2 YFSETQ.

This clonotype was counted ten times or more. The CDR3 region is CSANRDDTEAFF. CDR3 nucleotide sequence: TGCAGTGCTAACAGGGACGACACTGAAGCTTTCTTT. The V call is TRBV20-1, the J call TRBJ1-1, with D tentatively TRBD1 (6 bases). Trimming removed 4 bases from V and 3 bases from J, with 9 bases in between. The CDR3 has 12 amino acids. Germline V gene lookup returns CDR1 DFQATT and CDR2 SNEGSKA (reference sequence).

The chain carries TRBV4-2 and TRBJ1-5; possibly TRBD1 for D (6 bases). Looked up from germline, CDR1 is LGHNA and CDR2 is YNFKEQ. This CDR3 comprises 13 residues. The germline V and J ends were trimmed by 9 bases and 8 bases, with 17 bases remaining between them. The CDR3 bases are TGTGCCAGGGGCCCGGGGGGCCACAAGCCCCAGCATTTT. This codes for CARGPGGHKPQHF.

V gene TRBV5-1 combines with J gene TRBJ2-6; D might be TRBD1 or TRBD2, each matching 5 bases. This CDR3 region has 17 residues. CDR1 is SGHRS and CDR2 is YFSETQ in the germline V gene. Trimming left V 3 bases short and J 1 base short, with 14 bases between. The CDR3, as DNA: TGCGCCAGCAGCTCGGGACCCACCCAATCTGGGGCCAACGTCCTGACTTTC. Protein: CASSSGPTQSGANVLTF.

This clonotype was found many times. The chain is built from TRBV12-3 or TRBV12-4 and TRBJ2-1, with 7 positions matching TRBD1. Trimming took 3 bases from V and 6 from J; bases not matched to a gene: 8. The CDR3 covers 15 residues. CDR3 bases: TGTGCCAGCAGTTTTCGACAGGGAATTGGCAATGAGCAGTTCTTC. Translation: CASSFRQGIGNEQFF.

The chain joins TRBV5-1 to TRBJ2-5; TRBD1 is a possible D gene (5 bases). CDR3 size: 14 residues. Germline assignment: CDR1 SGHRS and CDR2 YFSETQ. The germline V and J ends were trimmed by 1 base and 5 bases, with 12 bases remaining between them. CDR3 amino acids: CASSLKTGSETQYF. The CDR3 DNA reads TGCGCCAGCAGCTTGAAAACAGGTTCGGAGACCCAGTACTTC.

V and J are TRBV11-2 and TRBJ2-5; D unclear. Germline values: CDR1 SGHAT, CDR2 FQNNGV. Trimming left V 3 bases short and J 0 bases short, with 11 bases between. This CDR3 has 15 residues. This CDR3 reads CASSFSRLNQETQYF. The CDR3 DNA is TGTGCCAGCAGCTTCTCGCGTCTAAACCAAGAGACCCAGTACTTC. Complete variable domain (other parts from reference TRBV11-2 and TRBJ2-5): EAGVAQSPRYKIIEKRQSVAFWCNPISGHATLYWYQQILGQGPKLLIQFQNNGVVDDSQLPKDRFSAERLKGVDSTLKIQPAKLEDSAVYLCASSFSRLNQETQYFGPGTRLLVL.

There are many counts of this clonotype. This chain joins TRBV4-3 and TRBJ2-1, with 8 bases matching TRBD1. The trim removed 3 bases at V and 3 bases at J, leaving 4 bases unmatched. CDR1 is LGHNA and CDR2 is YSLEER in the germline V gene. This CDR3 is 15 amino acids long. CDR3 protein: CASSHDRGHYNEQFF. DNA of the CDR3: TGCGCCAGCAGCCACGACAGGGGTCACTACAATGAGCAGTTCTTC.

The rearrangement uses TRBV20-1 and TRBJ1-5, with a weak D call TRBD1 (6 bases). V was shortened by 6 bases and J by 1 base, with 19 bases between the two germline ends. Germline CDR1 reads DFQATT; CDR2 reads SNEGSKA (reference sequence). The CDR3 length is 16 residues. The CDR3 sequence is CSAPEWGGRSNQPQHF. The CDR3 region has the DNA TGCAGTGCCCCGGAGTGGGGGGGGCGCAGCAATCAGCCCCAGCATTTT.

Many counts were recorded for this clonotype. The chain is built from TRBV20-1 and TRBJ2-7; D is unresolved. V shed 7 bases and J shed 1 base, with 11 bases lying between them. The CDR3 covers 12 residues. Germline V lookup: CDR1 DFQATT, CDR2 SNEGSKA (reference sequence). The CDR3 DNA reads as TGCAGTGGGATAGACGAGTCCTACGAGCAGTACTTC. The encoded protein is CSGIDESYEQYF.

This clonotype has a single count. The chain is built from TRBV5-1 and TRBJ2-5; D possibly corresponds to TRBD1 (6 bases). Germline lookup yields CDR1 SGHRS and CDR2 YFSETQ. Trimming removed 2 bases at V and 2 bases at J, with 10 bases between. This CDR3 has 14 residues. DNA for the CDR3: TGCGCCAGCAGCTTCACCGGGACACAAGAGACCCAGTACTTC. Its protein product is CASSFTGTQETQYF.